This TCR beta chain was sequenced during a study of graft-versus-host responses after intestinal transplantation. Study at large: Every recipient had anti-thymocyte globulin induction and three to four years of tacrolimus plus steroids. Study-wide results and caveats: Ileal or blood samples showed some GvH clones first, and such clones were also found in recipient marrow.

Germline V CDR1 and CDR2: SGHRS, YFSETQ. The CDR3 runs 11 residues. With 3 bases removed from V and 6 bases from J, the gap between germline ends came to 6 bases. TCRdb's table, derived via immunoSEQ multiplex PCR, lists solely in-frame clones and lacks some. This table holds tens of thousands of clones, under 95% found once. To note about this clone: What it binds is unknown.

The rearrangement links TRBV5-1 to TRBJ1-1; D unclear. The input for sequencing was PBMCs, taken roughly 120 days after intestinal transplantation. The TCR was taken from a human patient who received an intestinal transplant, so some T cells may come from the graft donor. In nucleotides, the CDR3 is TGCGCCAGCAGCTACTGGGCTGAAGCTTTCTTT. This encodes CASSYWAEAFF. The whole variable domain, filled in from reference TRBV5-1 and TRBJ1-1, reads KAGVTQTPRYLIKTRGQQVTLSCSPISGHRSVSWYQQTPGQGLQFLFEYFSETQRNKGNFPGRFSGRQFSNSRSEMNVSTLELGDSALYLCASSYWAEAFFGQGTRLTVV.